These 3 T cell receptor beta chains were sequenced from one sample in a study of T cell changes during pregnancy in multiple sclerosis (dated by TCRdb to about 2019). Library construction relied on the immunoSEQ multiplex PCR assay. TCRdb stores this immuneACCESS table with in-frame sequences only. Part of the clones is absent; in the studies checked, under half of the shortfall reflects unresolved V genes, and no reason is known for the rest. This sample has tens of thousands of clones in its table, and 90% to 95% of those were observed once. Of the sample, 2% to 2.5% falls within the top ten clones. This specimen consisted of peripheral blood, obtained in the third trimester of pregnancy. All receptors come from a female donor in good health, enrolled as a control in a pregnancy study.

The chain has TRBV2 and TRBJ2-1, with TRBD2 identical over 8 bases. CDR1 and CDR2 from the germline V gene are SNHLY and FYNNEI. The CDR3 has 14 residues. V trimming: 6 bases; J trimming: 9 bases; junction bases outside the gene matches: 10. This CDR3 reads CASRPGLAGGEQFF. Written as DNA, the CDR3 is TGTGCCAGCAGACCTGGACTAGCAGGCGGTGAGCAGTTCTTC.

This rearrangement joins TRBV10-1 to TRBJ2-7; D is unclear. Germline assignment: CDR1 WNHNN and CDR2 SYGVQD (reference sequence). This CDR3 contains 13 residues. Trimming removed 0 bases from V and 3 bases from J, with 6 bases in between. In DNA, the CDR3 is TGCGCCAGCAGTGAGTCGCCAGGCTACGAGCAGTACTTC. This encodes CASSESPGYEQYF.

This clone is a singleton in its sample. The chain couples TRBV7-2 to TRBJ1-3; D remains unclear. V was trimmed by 3 bases and J by 1 base, leaving 7 bases between them. This CDR3 spans 14 amino acids. CDR1 is SGHTA, CDR2 FQGNSA, per germline. CDR3 loop: CASSFSVSGNTIYF. CDR3 in DNA: TGTGCCAGCAGCTTTTCGGTTTCTGGAAACACCATATATTTT.